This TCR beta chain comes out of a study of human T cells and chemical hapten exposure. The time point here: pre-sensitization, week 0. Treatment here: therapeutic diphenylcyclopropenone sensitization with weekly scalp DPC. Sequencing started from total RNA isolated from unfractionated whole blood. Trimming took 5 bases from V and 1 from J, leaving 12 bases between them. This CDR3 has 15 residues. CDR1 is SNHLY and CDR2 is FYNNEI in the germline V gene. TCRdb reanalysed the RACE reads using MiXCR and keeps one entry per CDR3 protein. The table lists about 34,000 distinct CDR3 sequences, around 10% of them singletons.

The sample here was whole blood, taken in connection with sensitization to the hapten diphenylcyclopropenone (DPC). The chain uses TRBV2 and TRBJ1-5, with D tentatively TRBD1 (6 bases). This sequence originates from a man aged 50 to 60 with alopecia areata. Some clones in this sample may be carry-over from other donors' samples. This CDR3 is CASSRGTNSNQPQHF. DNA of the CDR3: TGTGCCAGCAGTCGAGGGACAAACAGCAATCAGCCCCAGCATTTT. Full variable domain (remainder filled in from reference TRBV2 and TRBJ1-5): EPEVTQTPSHQVTQMGQEVILRCVPISNHLYFYWYRQILGQKVEFLVSFYNNEISEKSEIFDDQFSVERPDGSNFTLKIRSTKLEDSAMYFCASSRGTNSNQPQHFGDGTRLSIL.